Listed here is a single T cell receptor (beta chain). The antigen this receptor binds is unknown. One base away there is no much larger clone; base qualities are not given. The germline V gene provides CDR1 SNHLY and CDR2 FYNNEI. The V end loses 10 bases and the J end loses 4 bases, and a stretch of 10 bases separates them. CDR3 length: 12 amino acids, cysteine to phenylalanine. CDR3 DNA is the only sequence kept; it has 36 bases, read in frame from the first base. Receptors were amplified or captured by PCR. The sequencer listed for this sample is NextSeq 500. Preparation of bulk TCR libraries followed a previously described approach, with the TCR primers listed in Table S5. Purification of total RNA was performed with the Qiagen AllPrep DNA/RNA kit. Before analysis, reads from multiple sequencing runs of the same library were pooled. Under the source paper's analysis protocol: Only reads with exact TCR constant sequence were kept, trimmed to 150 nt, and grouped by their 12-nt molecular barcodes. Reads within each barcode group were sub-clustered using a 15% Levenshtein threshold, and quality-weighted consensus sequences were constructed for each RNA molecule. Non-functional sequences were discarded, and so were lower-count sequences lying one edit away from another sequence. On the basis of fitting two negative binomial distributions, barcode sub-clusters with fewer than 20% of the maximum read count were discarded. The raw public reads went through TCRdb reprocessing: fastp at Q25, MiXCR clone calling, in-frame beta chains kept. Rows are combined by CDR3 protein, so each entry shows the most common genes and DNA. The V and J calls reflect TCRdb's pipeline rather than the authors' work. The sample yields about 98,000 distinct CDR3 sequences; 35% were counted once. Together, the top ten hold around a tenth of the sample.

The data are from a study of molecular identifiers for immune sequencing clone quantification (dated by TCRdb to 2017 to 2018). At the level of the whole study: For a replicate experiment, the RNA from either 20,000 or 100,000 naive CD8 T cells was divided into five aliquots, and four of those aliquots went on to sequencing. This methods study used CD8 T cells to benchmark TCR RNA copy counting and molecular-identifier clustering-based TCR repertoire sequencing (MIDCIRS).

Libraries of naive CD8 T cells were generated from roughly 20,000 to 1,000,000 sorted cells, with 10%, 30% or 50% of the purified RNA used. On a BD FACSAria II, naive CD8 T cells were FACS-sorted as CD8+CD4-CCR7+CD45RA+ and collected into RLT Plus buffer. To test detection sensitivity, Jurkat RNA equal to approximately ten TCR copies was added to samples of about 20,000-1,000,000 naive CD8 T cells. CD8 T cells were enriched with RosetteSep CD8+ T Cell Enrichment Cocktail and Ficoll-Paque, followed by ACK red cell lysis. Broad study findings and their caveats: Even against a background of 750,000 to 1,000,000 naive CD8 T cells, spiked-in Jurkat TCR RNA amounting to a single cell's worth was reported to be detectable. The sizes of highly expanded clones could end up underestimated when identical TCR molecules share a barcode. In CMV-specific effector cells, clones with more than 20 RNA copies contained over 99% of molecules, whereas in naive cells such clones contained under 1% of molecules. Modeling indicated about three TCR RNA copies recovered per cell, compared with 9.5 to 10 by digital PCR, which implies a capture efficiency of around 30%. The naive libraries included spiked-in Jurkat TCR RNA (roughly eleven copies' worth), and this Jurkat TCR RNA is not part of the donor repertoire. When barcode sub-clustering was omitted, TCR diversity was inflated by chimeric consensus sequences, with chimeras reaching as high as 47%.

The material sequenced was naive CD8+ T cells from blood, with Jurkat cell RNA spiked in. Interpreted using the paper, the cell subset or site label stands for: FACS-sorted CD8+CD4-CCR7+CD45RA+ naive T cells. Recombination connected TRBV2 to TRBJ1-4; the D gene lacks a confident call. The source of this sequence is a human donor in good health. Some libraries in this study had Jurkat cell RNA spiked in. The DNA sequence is TGTGCCATAAGACGGCGTAATGAAAAACTGTTTTTT. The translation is CAIRRRNEKLFF.